The 10 T cell receptor beta chains in this list originate from one sample, sequenced in a study of identical twins. MiXCR, applied by TCRdb to the 5' RACE reads, yields one record per CDR3 protein. The data contain about 1.7 million distinct CDR3 sequences, about 31% of them singletons. Sequenced input: cord blood. The receptor source for this set is a newborn girl in good health.

The rearrangement links TRBV7-4 to TRBJ1-1, with TRBD1 identical over 9 bases. The CDR3 has 14 amino acids. CDR1 is SGHVT and CDR2 is SQSDAQ in the germline V gene. With 4 bases clipped from V and 7 bases from J, the junction kept 7 bases outside the gene matches. The CDR3 region is CASSSGTGWSEAFF. As DNA, the CDR3 is TGTGCCAGCAGCTCAGGGACAGGGTGGAGTGAAGCTTTCTTT.

The chain combines TRBV6-1 with TRBJ1-6; D gene uncertain. The germline V gene encodes CDR1 MNHNS and CDR2 SASEGT. Trimming pared 8 bases from V and 0 bases from J, leaving 17 bases between. There are 17 residues in the CDR3. In DNA, the CDR3 is TGTGCCAGCCAAGAGGCAGCTCTCTACTCCTATAATTCACCCCTCCACTTT. This codes for CASQEAALYSYNSPLHF.

This clonotype was seen at least ten times. The chain has TRBV5-1 and TRBJ2-1; the D gene is possibly TRBD1 (5 bases). Deletions cut 0 bases from V and 3 bases from J, with 10 bases between. Germline assignment: CDR1 SGHRS and CDR2 YFSETQ. This CDR3 spans 15 amino acids. Here the CDR3 reads CASSLDRSLYNEQFF. In DNA, the CDR3 is TGCGCCAGCAGCTTGGACAGGAGCCTCTACAATGAGCAGTTCTTC.

This clonotype has only a few counts. V and J are TRBV6-6 and TRBJ2-5; D gene unclear. Trimming removed 2 bases from V and 5 bases from J, with 9 bases in between. This CDR3 comprises 13 residues. Germline V gene data show CDR1 as MNHNY and CDR2 as SVGAGI (reference sequence). Here the CDR3 DNA reads TGTGCCAGCAGTTACCGAGGATGGGAGACCCAGTACTTC. Its protein product is CASSYRGWETQYF.

V is TRBV20-1 and J is TRBJ2-7; D assignment may be TRBD1 or TRBD2 (6 bases each). This CDR3 contains 12 residues. The germline V and J ends were trimmed by 0 bases and 6 bases, with 9 bases remaining between them. Germline V gene data show CDR1 as DFQATT and CDR2 as SNEGSKA (reference sequence). In nucleotides, the CDR3 is TGCAGTGCTAGAGATGGGGGGCGCGAGCAGTACTTC. Protein product: CSARDGGREQYF.

This clonotype was recorded a few times. The chain carries TRBV7-9 and TRBJ2-3; 8 bases agree with TRBD1. This CDR3 is built from 15 residues. Germline V gene lookup returns CDR1 SEHNR and CDR2 FQNEAQ (reference sequence). Germline trimming cut 5 bases from V and 6 bases from J; bases unmatched to any gene: 10. The CDR3 reads CASSVGQGRSDTQYF. CDR3 nucleotides: TGTGCCAGCAGCGTCGGACAGGGACGGTCGGATACGCAGTATTTT.

This chain joins TRBV12-3 or TRBV12-4 and TRBJ1-2; tentatively, D is TRBD1 (6 bases). Between the trimmed V and J ends, which lost 1 base and 5 bases, there was a span of 11 bases. This CDR3 is 14 amino acids long. CDR3 residues: CASSLGGAFYGYTF. Here the CDR3 DNA reads TGTGCCAGCAGTTTAGGGGGGGCGTTTTATGGCTACACCTTC.

The chain is built from TRBV5-1 and TRBJ2-3; 8 bases align to TRBD2. V trimming: 4 bases; J trimming: 3 bases; junction bases outside the gene matches: 7. CDR3 length: 15 residues. The germline V gene encodes CDR1 SGHRS and CDR2 YFSETQ. CDR3 region: CASSQLGGGTDTQYF. CDR3 bases: TGCGCCAGCAGCCAACTCGGGGGGGGTACAGATACGCAGTATTTT.

The V gene is TRBV13, the J gene TRBJ2-1; TRBD2 matches at 12 bases. The V segment lost 1 base and the J segment 5 bases; nucleotides outside the gene matches: 3. This CDR3 spans 16 amino acids. Germline CDR1 is PRHDT and CDR2 is FYEKMQ (reference sequence). This CDR3 is CASSLVGLAGHNEQFF. DNA for the CDR3: TGTGCCAGCAGCTTAGTCGGACTAGCGGGGCACAATGAGCAGTTCTTC.

The chain links TRBV4-1 to TRBJ1-1; D remains ambiguous. The CDR3 runs to 13 residues. V was pared by 4 bases and J by 6 bases, with 12 bases between. CDR1 is MGHRA, CDR2 YSYEKL, per germline. DNA for the CDR3: TGCGCCAGCAGCCGGGTAGCCTGGGCTGAAGCTTTCTTT. This encodes CASSRVAWAEAFF.